These 5 T cell receptor beta chains share one sample of origin, sequenced in a study of T cells in Graves' hyperthyroidism and ophthalmopathy. TCR beta CDR3 regions were amplified from RNA. Initially, a first-round RT-PCR of the TCR CDR3 employed the HTBI primer set. TCRdb called the multiplex PCR reads again in MiXCR, with one record for every CDR3 protein. Altogether hundreds of thousands of distinct CDR3 sequences are present, about 20% being singletons, with the ten largest covering 34%. Specimen: blood. These receptors were collected from a man aged 30 to 45 with Graves' ophthalmopathy.

This clonotype was counted at least ten times. The chain is built from TRBV7-2 and TRBJ2-1; D perhaps matches TRBD1 (6 bases). This CDR3 has 14 amino acids. Germline V gene sequence: CDR1 SGHTA, CDR2 FQGNSA. Trimming left V 4 bases short and J 8 bases short, with 15 bases between. The CDR3 sequence is CASSSLQGWYEQFF. CDR3 coding DNA: TGTGCCAGCAGCTCGTTACAGGGTTGGTATGAGCAGTTCTTC. Combining the CDR3 with reference TRBV7-2 and TRBJ2-1 gives the whole variable domain GAGVSQSPSNKVTEKGKDVELRCDPISGHTALYWYRQSLGQGLEFLIYFQGNSAPDKSGLPSDRFSAERTGGSVSTLTIQRTQQEDSAVYLCASSSLQGWYEQFFGPGTRLTVL.

This sequence joins TRBV10-3 and TRBJ2-7, with D perhaps matching TRBD1 (5 bases). CDR1 and CDR2 from the germline V gene are ENHRY and SYGVKD. The CDR3 contains 14 residues. Trimming took off 10 bases at V and 0 bases at J, with 16 bases between the two ends. CDR3 protein: CATQDQGNSYEQYF. CDR3 coding DNA: TGTGCCACCCAGGACCAGGGAAACTCCTACGAGCAGTACTTC.

This clonotype showed up just a few times. The chain employs TRBV2 and TRBJ2-1; 12 bases are shared with TRBD1. The end of the DNA is better explained by TRBJ2-7, so the J call may be wrong. CDR1 and CDR2 (germline): SNHLY, FYNNEI. The CDR3 runs to 20 residues. CDR3 nucleotide sequence: TGTGCCAGCAGGGGACAGGGGGCTAGGCTCTCCCCTAGCGGGAGAGGTGAGCAGTACTTC. Translation gives CASRGQGARLSPSGRGEQYF.

This clonotype came up many times. The chain couples TRBV3-1 to TRBJ2-7; 13 bases map to TRBD2. Germline V gene lookup returns CDR1 LGHDT and CDR2 YNNKEL (reference sequence). With V trimmed by 1 base and J by 1 base, 10 bases remained unmatched. This CDR3 comprises 19 residues. The CDR3 nucleotides read TGTGCCAGCAGCCAAGGACTGACTAGCGGGAGGTTAGGGTCCTACGAGCAGTACTTC. Translation gives CASSQGLTSGRLGSYEQYF.

This clonotype was seen a few times. The V gene is TRBV6-1, the J gene TRBJ2-1; D gene uncertain. This CDR3 is 14 amino acids long. Trimming removed 6 bases from V and 10 bases from J, with 19 bases in between. Germline CDR1 MNHNS, CDR2 SASEGT. The CDR3 bases are TGTGCCAGCAGAGCAACGGGTTTGCGAAGGGAGCAGTTCTTC. Translated: CASRATGLRREQFF.